This TCR beta chain was identified in a study of CD8 T cells in ankylosing spondylitis. MiXCR was run by TCRdb on the 5' RACE reads, yielding one entry per CDR3 protein. The sample consists of about 240,000 distinct CDR3 sequences, roughly 10% of them appearing once. This clonotype was picked up a small number of times. What it binds is unknown. General study results and limits: A TCR beta motif of 7 to 9 highly homologous variants seemed to mark ankylosing spondylitis blood.

The germline V gene has CDR1 MNHNS and CDR2 SASEGT. This CDR3 is 15 amino acids long. Trimming at V came to 8 bases and at J to 5 bases, leaving 14 bases not matched to a gene. Source material: blood, either unsorted or a sorted T cell fraction (not recorded which). This chain links TRBV6-1 with TRBJ2-5, with TRBD2 identical over 7 bases. The source is a male donor with ankylosing spondylitis or in good health (not recorded which). DNA for the CDR3: TGTGCCAGCGCCCCATCGAGCGGGATGGGTGAGACCCAGTACTTC. Protein product: CASAPSSGMGETQYF.